The 24 T cell receptor beta chains below all came from one sample that was sequenced in a study of shared clonotypes between healthy human individuals. Sequenced by immunoSEQ multiplex PCR; TCRdb stores in-frame clones only, minus some. The sample includes 550,000 to 800,000 clones, approximately 79% of them seen just once. The sequenced material came from memory CD4+ T cells sorted from blood. Subset specified: CD45RA-negative fraction. These receptors all stem from a woman between 25 and 40 years old in good health.

This clone has only one observation. The chain uses TRBV4-2 and TRBJ2-7, with 9 bases matching TRBD1. Trimming at V came to 4 bases and at J to 6 bases, leaving 13 bases not matched to a gene. This CDR3 is built from 16 residues. Germline CDR1 is LGHNA and CDR2 is YNFKEQ. CDR3: CASSPPQGAQNGEQYF. CDR3 in DNA: TGTGCCAGCAGCCCCCCACAGGGGGCGCAGAACGGCGAGCAGTACTTC.

The chain has TRBV19 and TRBJ1-2; D call uncertain. Trimming shortened V by 0 bases and J by 3 bases, and 2 bases separated the two germline ends. The CDR3 has 12 residues. Germline loops: CDR1 LNHDA, CDR2 SQIVND (reference sequence). CDR3 sequence: CASSIEYYGYTF. The DNA for the CDR3 is TGTGCCAGTAGTATAGAGTACTATGGCTACACCTTC.

The gene calls are TRBV28 and TRBJ1-2; 9 nucleotides agree with TRBD1. This CDR3 contains 18 residues. Trimming removed 5 bases from V and 3 bases from J; junction bases left unmatched: 16. Germline lookup yields CDR1 MDHEN and CDR2 SYDVKM. In DNA, the CDR3 is TGTGCCAGCAGTCCAGGGACAGGGTTTAACTTAAGGGACTATGGCTACACCTTC. Residues: CASSPGTGFNLRDYGYTF.

The CDR3 DNA reads as TGTGCCAGCAGCTTACAGGGGAGCAATCAGCCCCAGCATTTT. Translation: CASSLQGSNQPQHF. This sequence joins TRBV7-9 and TRBJ1-5, with a tentative D call TRBD1 (6 bases). In germline, CDR1 is SEHNR, CDR2 FQNEAQ (reference sequence). Trimming cost V 2 bases and J 1 base, with 6 bases left between them. The CDR3 covers 14 residues.

The CDR3 DNA sequence: TGTGCCAGTAGTATCAAACTGGACCTTAACTATGGCTACACCTTC. Its protein is CASSIKLDLNYGYTF. This rearrangement joins TRBV19 to TRBJ1-2; D gene ambiguous. Per the germline V gene, CDR1 is LNHDA and CDR2 is SQIVND (reference sequence). The CDR3 consists of 15 residues. Trimming removed 3 bases from V and 1 base from J, with 12 bases in between. Combining the CDR3 with reference TRBV19 and TRBJ1-2 gives the whole variable domain DGGITQSPKYLFRKEGQNVTLSCEQNLNHDAMYWYRQDPGQGLRLIYYSQIVNDFQKGDIAEGYSVSREKKESFPLTVTSAQKNPTAFYLCASSIKLDLNYGYTFGSGTRLTVV.

The chain links TRBV27 to TRBJ1-6, with D perhaps matching TRBD1 (5 bases). Germline V gene lookup returns CDR1 MNHEY and CDR2 SMNVEV (reference sequence). This CDR3 region has 15 residues. V dropped 10 bases and J dropped 7 bases, with 20 bases sitting between them. The DNA for the CDR3 is TGTGCCACTAAACTCCAGCAGGGTGGCAATTCACCCCTCCACTTT. This codes for CATKLQQGGNSPLHF.

A remark on this clone: In the same sample, other DNA sequences code for this CDR3. The J gene is TRBJ2-7, the V gene TRBV5-1, with TRBD1 identical over 9 bases. The CDR3 runs to 15 residues. Germline V lookup: CDR1 SGHRS, CDR2 YFSETQ. Trimming took 0 bases from V and 1 from J; bases not matched to a gene: 2. CDR3 protein: CASSLEGQGSYEQYF. As DNA, the CDR3 is TGCGCCAGCAGCTTGGAGGGACAGGGTTCCTACGAGCAGTACTTC.

The chain links TRBV25-1 to TRBJ2-1; D remains unclear. The germline V gene encodes CDR1 MGHDK and CDR2 SYGVNS. The CDR3 loop spans 16 amino acids. The germline V and J ends were trimmed by 3 bases and 4 bases, with 16 bases remaining between them. The DNA for the CDR3 is TGTGCCAGCAGTGAGGACCGCCGGGTGCCGTACAATGAGCAGTTCTTC. Translating gives CASSEDRRVPYNEQFF.

In regard to this clone: Possible read error: a much larger clone is one base away. V gene TRBV11-2 combines with J gene TRBJ1-1, with unresolved D. The V gene lost 5 bases and the J gene lost 3 bases, with 10 bases spanning the gap. The germline V gene encodes CDR1 SGHAT and CDR2 FQNNGV. This CDR3 is built from 13 residues. CDR3 residues: CASSTQMDTEAFF. CDR3 DNA: TGTGCCAGCAGCACCCAAATGGACACTGAAGCTTTCTTT.

The chain is built from TRBV28 and TRBJ2-7; the D gene is possibly TRBD2 (5 bases). V lost 2 bases, J lost 0 bases, and 8 bases lay in between. The CDR3 contains 14 residues. The V gene's germline CDR1 is MDHEN and CDR2 SYDVKM. CDR3 region: CASSLRESSYEQYF. In nucleotides, the CDR3 is TGTGCCAGCAGTTTAAGGGAGAGCTCCTACGAGCAGTACTTC.

This clone occurred a few times. The V gene is TRBV2, the J gene TRBJ2-3; TRBD1 matches at 7 bases. V was pared by 5 bases and J by 0 bases, with 2 bases of the junction left unmatched. The CDR3 contains 14 residues. CDR1 and CDR2 from the germline V gene are SNHLY and FYNNEI. The CDR3 sequence: CASSRQGSTDTQYF. Written as DNA, the CDR3 is TGTGCCAGCAGTCGACAGGGAAGCACAGATACGCAGTATTTT.

The J gene is TRBJ2-1, the V gene TRBV5-4, with TRBD2 matching 13 bases. V dropped 3 bases and J dropped 5; count of bases not matched to a gene: 8. CDR3 length: 17 residues. In germline, CDR1 is SGHNT, CDR2 YYREEE (reference sequence). The DNA of the CDR3 is TGTGCCAGCAGCTGGGGAGGGGGACTAGCGGGGAACAATGAGCAGTTCTTC. It specifies CASSWGGGLAGNNEQFF.

The chain couples TRBV10-3 to TRBJ1-2; D is unclear. CDR3 length: 15 residues. The ends were cut back, 2 bases at V and 1 base at J, with 11 bases in the middle. Germline V CDR1 and CDR2: ENHRY, SYGVKD. The CDR3 spells CAISENPQVNYGYTF. The CDR3 DNA reads TGTGCCATCAGTGAGAACCCCCAAGTTAACTATGGCTACACCTTC.

Written as DNA, the CDR3 is TGTGCCAGCAGCTTGGTTGGTCCCACCGGGGAGCTGTTTTTT. Protein sequence: CASSLVGPTGELFF. This chain joins TRBV7-2 and TRBJ2-2, with D unclear. Germline CDR1 is SGHTA and CDR2 is FQGNSA. The CDR3 has 14 amino acids. V lost 3 bases and J lost 4, with 9 bases in between.

This rearrangement joins TRBV10-1 to TRBJ2-7; D is perhaps TRBD2 (5 bases). V was clipped by 1 base and J by 8 bases, with 12 bases between them. Germline CDR1 WNHNN, CDR2 SYGVQD (reference sequence). The CDR3 covers 13 residues. The CDR3 loop reads CASSEFPGSKQYF. Written as DNA, the CDR3 is TGCGCCAGCAGTGAGTTTCCGGGGTCGAAGCAGTACTTC.

The V call is TRBV5-1, the J call TRBJ1-2; unclear D gene. V was clipped by 2 bases and J by 3 bases, with 8 bases between them. The CDR3 is 13 amino acids. Germline CDR1 SGHRS, CDR2 YFSETQ. CDR3 coding DNA: TGCGCCAGCAGCTTCTCAGAGGACTATGGCTACACCTTC. This codes for CASSFSEDYGYTF.

The CDR3, as DNA: TGTGCCAGCACCCGACTAACCTACAATGAGCAGTTCTTC. This codes for CASTRLTYNEQFF. The chain links TRBV25-1 to TRBJ2-1; a possible D gene is TRBD2 (5 bases). CDR3 length: 13 amino acids. CDR1 MGHDK and CDR2 SYGVNS come from the germline V gene. Trimming stripped 7 bases from V and 2 bases from J, with 9 bases between.

Comment on this clone: In the same sample, other DNA sequences code for this CDR3. The V call is TRBV7-7, the J call TRBJ2-5; 9 bases fit TRBD1. The CDR3 length is 13 residues. The V and J ends lost 5 bases and 5 bases, in that order; junction bases with no gene match: 3. CDR1 is SSHAT, CDR2 FNYEAQ, per germline (reference sequence). This CDR3 is CASSRDRAETQYF. The CDR3 DNA follows: TGTGCCAGCAGCAGGGACAGGGCGGAGACCCAGTACTTC.

Comment on this clone: A read error may explain this, as a much larger clone is one base away. The V gene is TRBV6-5, the J gene TRBJ1-4; no clear D gene. The germline V and J ends were trimmed by 4 bases and 5 bases, with 2 bases remaining between them. Germline V gene data show CDR1 as MNHEY and CDR2 as SVGAGI. The CDR3 runs to 11 residues. This CDR3 reads CASSSNEKLFF. The CDR3 DNA reads as TGTGCCAGCAGTTCCAATGAAAAACTGTTTTTT.

This CDR3 reads CASSKQGFQETQYF. In DNA, the CDR3 is TGTGCCAGTAGCAAACAGGGATTCCAAGAGACCCAGTACTTC. The chain carries TRBV19 and TRBJ2-5; possible D gene TRBD1, 6 bases. With 6 bases removed from V and 1 base from J, the gap between germline ends came to 12 bases. CDR3 length equals 14 residues. Per germline, CDR1 LNHDA and CDR2 SQIVND (reference sequence).

The chain recombines TRBV2 with TRBJ2-3, with 9 bases lining up with TRBD2. The CDR3 loop spans 15 amino acids. Germline V gene data show CDR1 as SNHLY and CDR2 as FYNNEI. V was pared by 6 bases and J by 4 bases, with 8 bases of the junction left unmatched. The CDR3 is CASSQEGLASDTQYF. CDR3 DNA: TGTGCCAGCAGCCAAGAGGGACTAGCATCAGATACGCAGTATTTT.

The chain joins TRBV2 to TRBJ2-3; 12 nucleotides align to TRBD2. Germline CDR1 reads SNHLY; CDR2 reads FYNNEI. CDR3 length equals 18 residues. Unmatched junction bases numbered 13, after V lost 3 bases and J lost 6 bases. CDR3 coding DNA: TGTGCCAGCAGTGATCAGCGGACTAGCGGGAAGAGGTCCGATACGCAGTATTTT. The encoded protein is CASSDQRTSGKRSDTQYF.

The chain is built from TRBV14 and TRBJ1-2; the D is unclear. CDR3 size: 14 residues. CDR1 SGHDN and CDR2 FVKESK come from the germline V gene. Trimming removed 0 bases at V and 3 bases at J, with 8 bases between. The DNA of the CDR3 is TGTGCCAGCAGCCAAGATTTGGGAGACTATGGCTACACCTTC. It encodes CASSQDLGDYGYTF. Variable domain in full (rest from reference TRBV14 and TRBJ1-2): EAGVTQFPSHSVIEKGQTVTLRCDPISGHDNLYWYRRVMGKEIKFLLHFVKESKQDESGMPNNRFLAERTGGTYSTLKVQPAELEDSGVYFCASSQDLGDYGYTFGSGTRLTVV.

V gene TRBV5-1 combines with J gene TRBJ1-1; D perhaps matches TRBD1 (5 bases). This CDR3 is built from 16 residues. The germline V gene has CDR1 SGHRS and CDR2 YFSETQ. With 0 bases removed from V and 1 base from J, the gap between germline ends came to 13 bases. CDR3 region: CASSLGRVGANTEAFF. CDR3 nucleotide sequence: TGCGCCAGCAGCTTGGGAAGGGTAGGGGCGAACACTGAAGCTTTCTTT.